This paragraph covers one T cell receptor (beta chain) sequence. Its antigen is currently unknown. This entry comes from a study of cytomegalovirus exposure and HLA in healthy donors. Study-wide results and caveats: Exclusion as indistinguishable affected some V segments, including TRBV6-2 and TRBV6-3. An analysis that was carried out later associated 16,951 TCR beta sequences with HLA alleles at 0.05 false discovery rate.

Both 60 Vbeta primers and 13 Jbeta primers went into the PCR. Original methodology: Around 10 million of the 80 million or so unique TCR beta chains counted in a later analysis were shared. The assay was immunoSEQ multiplex PCR, and TCRdb's table has in-frame clones only and misses some. That table is the source of V, J and clone size, and D and trimming were worked out from the DNA. The sample has over 110,000 clones; approximately 80% are singletons. Germline CDR1 reads GTSNPN; CDR2 reads SVGIG (reference sequence). V was clipped by 5 bases and J by 7 bases; unmatched bases: 10. This CDR3 is built from 14 residues.

The V call is TRBV30, the J call TRBJ2-2; 7 bases are a match to TRBD1. Sequencing used PBMCs. This clonotype originated in a woman between 35 and 50 years old in good health and CMV-seropositive. CDR3 nucleotides: TGTGCCTGGCACTCACAGGGGATTTTCGGGGAGCTGTTTTTT. Amino acid sequence: CAWHSQGIFGELFF.